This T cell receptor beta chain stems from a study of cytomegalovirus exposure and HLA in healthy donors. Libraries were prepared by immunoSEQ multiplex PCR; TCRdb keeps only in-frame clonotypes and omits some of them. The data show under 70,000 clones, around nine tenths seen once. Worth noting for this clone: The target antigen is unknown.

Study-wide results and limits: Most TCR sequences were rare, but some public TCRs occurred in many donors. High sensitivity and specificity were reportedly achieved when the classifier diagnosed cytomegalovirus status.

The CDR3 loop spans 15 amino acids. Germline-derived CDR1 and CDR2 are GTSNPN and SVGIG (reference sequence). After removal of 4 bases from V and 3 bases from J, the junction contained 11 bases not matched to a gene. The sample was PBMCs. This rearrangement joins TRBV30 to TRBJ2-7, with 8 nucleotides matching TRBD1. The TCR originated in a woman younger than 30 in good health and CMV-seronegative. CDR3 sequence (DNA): TGTGCCTGGACCCCAGGGACAGGCCTGCTCTACGAGCAGTACTTC. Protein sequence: CAWTPGTGLLYEQYF. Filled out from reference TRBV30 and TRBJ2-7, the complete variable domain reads SQTIHQWPATLVQPVGSPLSLECTVEGTSNPNLYWYRQAAGRGLQLLFYSVGIGQISSEVPQNLSASRPQDRQFILSSKKLLLSDSGFYLCAWTPGTGLLYEQYFGPGTRLTVT.